Listed below are T cell receptor beta chains from one sample, sequenced in a study of cytomegalovirus exposure and HLA in healthy donors. Clones were read by immunoSEQ multiplex PCR, and TCRdb kept only the in-frame ones, dropping some. The sample holds 90,000 to 100,000 clones, over 60% seen once. The source material was PBMCs. The receptor set was obtained from a man aged 55 to 70 in good health and CMV-seropositive. Each CDR3 is given with its conserved first and last residue. D genes are given only for firm matches. The size field is filled for only some rows; it gives once, few, many or a size class.

TRBJ2-3 | TRBV6-1 | . | TRBD2 | TGTGCCAGCAGGAGACTAGCGGGTCGGGGAGATACGCAGTATTTT | CASRRLAGRGDTQYF
TRBJ2-3 | TRBV9 | . | TRBD1 | TGTGCCAGCAGCGTTACCGGGACAGTAGTAGATACGCAGTATTTT | CASSVTGTVVDTQYF
TRBJ1-3 | TRBV30 | few | . | TGTGCCTGGAGTGCTGTTACTGGAAACACCATATATTTT | CAWSAVTGNTIYF
TRBJ2-2 | TRBV6-5 | few | TRBD2 | TGTGCCAGTCCAACTAGCGGGGGAGACACCGGGGAGCTGTTTTTT | CASPTSGGDTGELFF
TRBJ1-6 | TRBV5-5 | few | . | TGTGCCAGCAGCCGAGACAGTTATAATTCACCCCTCCACTTT | CASSRDSYNSPLHF
TRBJ2-3 | TRBV6-5 | . | . | TGTGCCAGCAGGAGCGGACAGTCTAGCACAGATACGCAGTATTTT | CASRSGQSSTDTQYF
TRBJ2-5 | TRBV5-6 | . | TRBD1 | TGTGCCAGCAGCCCCGAACGGGGGACAGGGTCCCAAGAGACCCAGTACTTC | CASSPERGTGSQETQYF
TRBJ1-6 | TRBV11-2 | . | TRBD1 | TGTGCCAGCAGCGACACCCCCGGGACAGGTCGGTCACCCCTCCACTTT | CASSDTPGTGRSPLHF
TRBJ2-2 | TRBV7-9 | . | TRBD2 | TGTGCCAGCAGCAAGCTGGCTAGCGGGGCCGGGGAGCTGTTTTTT | CASSKLASGAGELFF
TRBJ1-6 | TRBV6-5 | few | . | TGTGCCAGCAGTTACGGGCAGTCTGGTTCACCCCTCCACTTT | CASSYGQSGSPLHF
TRBJ2-1 | TRBV29-1 | . | TRBD1 | TGCAGCGTTGAGGGACAGGGGCAGTACAATGAGCAGTTCTTC | CSVEGQGQYNEQFF
TRBJ1-2 | TRBV7-9 | . | TRBD1 | TGTGCCAGCAGCCCTGACAGGGTTGGGGGCTACACCTTC | CASSPDRVGGYTF
TRBJ1-2 | TRBV7-2 | . | . | TGTGCCAGCAGCCCCCGGGGGGCAACGCCGGTCGGCTACACCTTC | CASSPRGATPVGYTF
TRBJ2-3 | TRBV30 | . | TRBD1 | TGTGCCTGGCTTGGTAGGGGGCAGGTTGAGGGTACGCAGTATTTT | CAWLGRGQVEGTQYF
TRBJ2-5 | TRBV7-6 | . | . | TGTGCCAGCAGCCCCGGTTTGCTTAGTAATATTCAAGAGACCCAGTACTTC | CASSPGLLSNIQETQYF
TRBJ1-2 | TRBV7-2 | . | . | TGTGCCAGCAGTCCTACTGGGGCCTCTGATGGCTACACCTTC | CASSPTGASDGYTF
TRBJ1-1 | TRBV9 | once | TRBD1 | TGTGCCAGCAGCGTAGGGGGACAGGGGTTGACTGAAGCTTTCTTT | CASSVGGQGLTEAFF
TRBJ2-7 | TRBV5-1 | . | . | TGCGCCAGCAGCCCGACAGGCCACTACGAGCAGTACTTC | CASSPTGHYEQYF
TRBJ2-1 | TRBV27 | . | . | TGTGCCAGCAGTTTTGGAGGTGAGCAGTTCTTC | CASSFGGEQFF
TRBJ2-1 | TRBV9 | . | TRBD1 | TGTGCCAGCAGCCCGCCGGGACAGGGGGATGAGCAGTTCTTC | CASSPPGQGDEQFF
TRBJ2-2 | TRBV7-6 | . | TRBD1 | TGTGCCAGCAGCCTGCGGACAGGGTTGAACACCGGGGAGCTGTTTTTT | CASSLRTGLNTGELFF
TRBJ2-1 | TRBV5-1 | . | . | TGCGCCAGCAGCCCCGGGACTCTCGTCAATGAGCAGTTCTTC | CASSPGTLVNEQFF
TRBJ2-1 | TRBV9 | once | . | TGTGCCAGCAGCGTAGGACAGATGTATGAGCAGTTCTTC | CASSVGQMYEQFF
TRBJ2-7 | TRBV18 | . | TRBD2 | TGTGCCAGCTCACCACTGTTCGGGACTAGCGGCGAGCAGTACTTC | CASSPLFGTSGEQYF
TRBJ2-7 | TRBV19 | . | TRBD2 | TGTGCCAGTAGTATCAGCGGGGGAGACTCCAACGAGCAGTACTTC | CASSISGGDSNEQYF
TRBJ1-6 | TRBV27 | . | . | TGTGCCAGCAGTTATAACAGCTATAATTCACCCCTCCACTTT | CASSYNSYNSPLHF
TRBJ2-3 | TRBV9 | . | TRBD1 | TGTGCCAGCACGGAACCGACAGGGGAGGATACGCAGTATTTT | CASTEPTGEDTQYF
TRBJ2-3 | TRBV5-1 | . | TRBD1 | TGCGCCAGCAGCTTTCAGGGGGCTAAAGGCACAGATACGCAGTATTTT | CASSFQGAKGTDTQYF
TRBJ2-6 | TRBV28 | . | . | TGTGCCAGCAGTTATGTAACCAAAGGAGTCGGGGCCAACGTCCTGACTTTC | CASSYVTKGVGANVLTF
TRBJ1-4 | TRBV7-9 | . | . | TGTGCCAGCAGCTTAGAGGGGGGGACTAATGAAAAACTGTTTTTT | CASSLEGGTNEKLFF
TRBJ1-1 | TRBV2 | . | . | TGTGCCAGCAGTGTTCAGGGTAGGGACACTGAAGCTTTCTTT | CASSVQGRDTEAFF
TRBJ1-4 | TRBV19 | . | . | TGTGCCACCAAGGGAGGACTTTTTGAAAAACTGTTTTTT | CATKGGLFEKLFF
TRBJ2-7 | TRBV6-6 | few | TRBD1 | TGTGCCAGCAGTTACCTGGGACAGGGGGCCTACGAGCAGTACTTC | CASSYLGQGAYEQYF
TRBJ1-1 | TRBV2 | . | . | TGTGCCAGCAGTGAAAGGTCAGGGGAAGCTTTCTTT | CASSERSGEAFF
TRBJ2-7 | TRBV21-1 | . | . | TGTGCCAGCAGCAAAGTCAGGACTACGCTGCAGTACTTC | CASSKVRTTLQYF
TRBJ2-5 | TRBV7-2 | . | TRBD2 | TGTGCCAGCAGCTTAGTTGGGACTAGTAGGGAGACCCAGTACTTC | CASSLVGTSRETQYF
TRBJ1-5 | TRBV5-1 | . | . | TGCGCCAGCAGCTTGGAAGGGGGACCCAATCAGCCCCAGCATTTT | CASSLEGGPNQPQHF
TRBJ2-7 | TRBV30 | . | . | TGTGCCTGGAAAGGAGGGCCACAGGTCTACGAGCAGTACTTC | CAWKGGPQVYEQYF
TRBJ2-7 | TRBV11-2 | . | . | TGTGCCAGCAGCTTAGCGCCTAGCTCCTACGAGCAGTACTTC | CASSLAPSSYEQYF
TRBJ2-3 | TRBV10-1 | once | . | TGCGCCAACCAAGGGGCTCCACTCACAGATACGCAGTATTTT | CANQGAPLTDTQYF
TRBJ1-5 | TRBV28 | . | TRBD1 | TGTGCCAGCACCCAAGGGAAAAGACAGGGCCCCCTCGGTAATCAGCCCCAGCATTTT | CASTQGKRQGPLGNQPQHF
TRBJ1-5 | TRBV12-5 | . | TRBD1 | TGTGCTAGTGGCCGTGGACAGGGAAATCAGCCCCAGCATTTT | CASGRGQGNQPQHF
TRBJ1-2 | TRBV6-1 | . | TRBD1 | TGTGCCAGCAGACAGGGGGCGCGCGGCTACACCTTC | CASRQGARGYTF
TRBJ2-7 | TRBV30 | once | . | TGTGCCTGGAGTGTAAACTACGAGCAGTACTTC | CAWSVNYEQYF
TRBJ2-5 | TRBV7-8 | . | . | TGTGCCAGCAGCCCCCGTGGTGCAGGGCCACACGAGACCCAGTACTTC | CASSPRGAGPHETQYF
TRBJ2-3 | TRBV19 | . | TRBD2 | TGTGCCAGTAGTTTTAGCGGGGGGGCTACAGATACGCAGTATTTT | CASSFSGGATDTQYF
TRBJ2-1 | TRBV29-1 | . | TRBD2 | TGCAGCGGAGAGACGACTAGCGGGGGTGAACTGTCCTACAATGAGCAGTTCTTC | CSGETTSGGELSYNEQFF
TRBJ2-7 | TRBV4-3 | . | . | TGCGCCAGCAGCCAAGATGTAGGCAGGGACTCCTACGAGCAGTACTTC | CASSQDVGRDSYEQYF
TRBJ1-1 | TRBV7-9 | . | . | TGTTCCAGCAGCCTATCGGCGGGGGCGGGCACTGAAGCTTTCTTT | CSSSLSAGAGTEAFF
TRBJ2-7 | TRBV11-2 | once | . | TGTGCCAGCAGCCTCAGGGTGGGTTCCTACGAGCAGTACTTC | CASSLRVGSYEQYF
TRBJ2-7 | TRBV7-9 | . | . | TGTGCCAGCAGCCTAGCCGGGGGGCCTGACTACGAGCAGTACTTC | CASSLAGGPDYEQYF
TRBJ2-5 | TRBV7-9 | . | . | TGTTCCAGCAGCTCACAGGGATCCGGGGCCCAGTACTTC | CSSSSQGSGAQYF
TRBJ2-2 | TRBV19 | . | TRBD1 | TGTGCCAGTGGTAAACAGGGGGACACCGGGGAGCTGTTTTTT | CASGKQGDTGELFF
TRBJ2-4 | TRBV7-9 | . | . | TGTGCCAGCAGCTTAGGAGGACAGATAGACATTCAGTACTTC | CASSLGGQIDIQYF
TRBJ2-3 | TRBV7-9 | . | . | TGTGCCAGCAGCCCGTCGGGGGACGCAGATACGCAGTATTTT | CASSPSGDADTQYF
TRBJ1-6 | TRBV5-1 | . | TRBD1 | TGCGCCAGCTGTCTAGACAGGGGGGATAATTCACCCCTCCACTTT | CASCLDRGDNSPLHF
TRBJ2-3 | TRBV5-1 | . | TRBD1 | TGCGCCAGCAGCTTATCGACAGGGAGCACAGATACGCAGTATTTT | CASSLSTGSTDTQYF
TRBJ2-7 | TRBV4-2 | . | . | TGTGCCAGCAGCCAAGACGACGGAGCCCCCTACGAGCAGTACTTC | CASSQDDGAPYEQYF
TRBJ1-1 | TRBV29-1 | . | . | TGCAGCGTTGTTAGGGGGAACACTGAAGCTTTCTTT | CSVVRGNTEAFF
TRBJ2-3 | TRBV30 | once | TRBD2 | TGTGCCTGGAGTGCCCAGCGGGGGGCCGCAGATACGCAGTATTTT | CAWSAQRGAADTQYF